A single sample is the source of the 31 T cell receptor beta chains below, sequenced in a study of beta chain features in type 1 diabetes. Expressed TCRB transcripts got sequenced, as all isolated RNA was reverse transcribed. The table came from immunoSEQ multiplex PCR; TCRdb's copy has only in-frame clones and leaves some out. The sample includes over 700,000 clones, about a sixth of them seen just once. The material sequenced was naive CD4+ T cells from blood. The receptor source for this set is a woman in her late teens or twenties in good health.

This clone turned up a few times. This chain links TRBV20-1 with TRBJ2-1, with D perhaps TRBD2 (6 bases). V was pared by 6 bases and J by 8 bases, with 11 bases between. From germline, CDR1 is DFQATT and CDR2 SNEGSKA (reference sequence). This CDR3 is 11 amino acids long. The CDR3 protein is CSAGGYHEQFF. The CDR3 coding sequence is TGCAGTGCCGGGGGATACCATGAGCAGTTCTTC.

This clone showed up just a few times. The CDR3 DNA follows: TGTGCCAGCAGCTTGAAGGACAGGGAAACAGATACGCAGTATTTT. Its translation is CASSLKDRETDTQYF. The chain employs TRBV7-8 and TRBJ2-3; 8 bases are shared with TRBD1. The CDR3 length is 15 residues. Germline CDR1 is SGHVS and CDR2 is FQNEAQ. The V gene end was trimmed by 3 bases and the J gene end by 3 bases; junction bases not matched to a gene: 5.

This sequence joins TRBV10-3 and TRBJ2-3; D is uncertain. Germline V gene data show CDR1 as ENHRY and CDR2 as SYGVKD. CDR3 size: 12 residues. V was pared by 3 bases and J by 4 bases, with 5 bases between. As DNA, the CDR3 is TGTGCCATCAGTGAAACACCAGATACGCAGTATTTT. It specifies CAISETPDTQYF.

The chain carries TRBV6-5 and TRBJ2-5; TRBD1 aligns across 8 bases. CDR3 length equals 15 residues. V shed 6 bases, J shed 1 base, and the junction held 7 bases outside the gene matches. CDR1 is MNHEY, CDR2 SVGAGI, per germline. The chain's CDR3 is CASRWGTGGQETQYF. The CDR3, as DNA: TGTGCCAGCAGGTGGGGGACAGGAGGCCAAGAGACCCAGTACTTC.

This CDR3 is CASSLGRGGEAFF. CDR3 nucleotides: TGTGCCAGTAGTTTGGGCCGGGGAGGTGAAGCTTTCTTT. J is TRBJ1-1 and V is TRBV19, with D hard to call. V was trimmed by 5 bases and J by 7 bases, leaving 14 bases between them. Germline V gene lookup returns CDR1 LNHDA and CDR2 SQIVND (reference sequence). The CDR3 runs 13 residues.

DNA of the CDR3: TGTGCCAGCACCCCTCGCCCGGGACAGGGCGACAATGAGCAGTTCTTC. Translation: CASTPRPGQGDNEQFF. The rearrangement joins TRBV28 to TRBJ2-1, with 9 bases matching TRBD1. CDR1 MDHEN and CDR2 SYDVKM come from the germline V gene. This CDR3 comprises 16 residues. V gave up 7 bases and J gave up 5 bases; unmatched junction bases: 12.

The rearrangement joins TRBV9 to TRBJ2-7; D is ambiguous. V was pared by 6 bases and J by 1 base, with 14 bases between. CDR1 and CDR2 (germline): SGDLS, YYNGEE. This CDR3 is built from 14 residues. In DNA form, the CDR3 reads TGTGCCAGCATATTTCCTGATGGGTCCTACGAGCAGTACTTC. Its protein is CASIFPDGSYEQYF.

The sample holds a few counts of this clone. The chain has TRBV7-2 and TRBJ1-3; D remains unclear. CDR3 length: 16 amino acids. Germline CDR1 is SGHTA and CDR2 is FQGNSA. Trimming shortened V by 1 base and J by 4 bases, and 14 bases separated the two germline ends. CDR3 sequence: CASSLGPHRQGNTIYF. The CDR3 region has the DNA TGTGCCAGCAGCTTAGGGCCCCATCGCCAGGGAAACACCATATATTTT.

Points on this clone: Other DNA sequences in this specimen translate into the identical CDR3. This CDR3 reads CASSSSGSSYNEQFF. CDR3 nucleotide sequence: TGTGCCAGCAGTTCTAGCGGGAGCTCCTACAATGAGCAGTTCTTC. The J gene is TRBJ2-1, the V gene TRBV6-5, with 10 bases that match TRBD2. The CDR3 sequence is 15 residues long. Germline lookup yields CDR1 MNHEY and CDR2 SVGAGI. Trimming took 4 bases from V and 0 from J; bases not matched to a gene: 0.

This clone has ten or more counts. The chain couples TRBV13 to TRBJ2-1; 9 nucleotides line up with TRBD1. V was pared by 11 bases and J by 3 bases, with 8 bases of the junction left unmatched. This CDR3 is 14 amino acids long. Germline CDR1 and CDR2: PRHDT and FYEKMQ (reference sequence). CDR3: CAVSSGQGYNEQFF. In DNA form, the CDR3 reads TGTGCCGTGTCGTCGGGACAGGGCTACAATGAGCAGTTCTTC.

The chain employs TRBV2 and TRBJ1-1; tentatively, D is TRBD1 (6 bases). Germline loops: CDR1 SNHLY, CDR2 FYNNEI. The CDR3 extends over 14 amino acids. Trimming pared 7 bases from V and 0 bases from J, leaving 12 bases between. CDR3 sequence (DNA): TGTGCCAGCATTGTCCAGGGGATGAACACTGAAGCTTTCTTT. It yields the protein CASIVQGMNTEAFF.

The rearrangement joins TRBV19 to TRBJ2-1; 8 bases map to TRBD1. V was clipped by 3 bases and J by 4 bases; unmatched bases: 11. Germline assignment: CDR1 LNHDA and CDR2 SQIVND (reference sequence). This CDR3 comprises 17 residues. Here the CDR3 DNA reads TGTGCCAGTAGTATCCTTGGACAGGGAGCATCGTACAATGAGCAGTTCTTC. Translating it yields CASSILGQGASYNEQFF.

The chain uses TRBV28 and TRBJ2-6, with D perhaps being TRBD1 or TRBD2 (5 bases each). This CDR3 contains 16 residues. CDR1 is MDHEN and CDR2 is SYDVKM in the germline V gene. The germline V and J ends were trimmed by 4 bases and 0 bases, with 10 bases remaining between them. The CDR3 nucleotides read TGTGCCAGCAGTTCTCCCGGGGCCTCTGGGGCCAACGTCCTGACTTTC. It yields the protein CASSSPGASGANVLTF.

J is TRBJ2-7 and V is TRBV4-2; D is unclear. V shed 1 base and J shed 2 bases, with 9 bases lying between them. CDR1 LGHNA and CDR2 YNFKEQ come from the germline V gene. The CDR3 runs 14 residues. CDR3 amino acids: CASSQVGSTYEQYF. For the CDR3, the DNA is TGTGCCAGCAGCCAAGTGGGTAGCACCTACGAGCAGTACTTC.

In its sample, this clone was seen a few times. The CDR3 spells CASSLKGDSQPQHF. CDR3 sequence (DNA): TGTGCCAGCAGCTTGAAGGGCGACAGTCAGCCCCAGCATTTT. The chain uses TRBV7-2 and TRBJ1-5; D perhaps matches TRBD1 (5 bases). Germline loops: CDR1 SGHTA, CDR2 FQGNSA. The V end lost 3 bases, the J end lost 6 bases, and 12 bases lay between the germline ends. This CDR3 spans 14 amino acids. Full variable domain (outside the CDR3, taken from reference TRBV7-2 and TRBJ1-5): GAGVSQSPSNKVTEKGKDVELRCDPISGHTALYWYRQSLGQGLEFLIYFQGNSAPDKSGLPSDRFSAERTGGSVSTLTIQRTQQEDSAVYLCASSLKGDSQPQHFGDGTRLSIL.

The chain links TRBV5-4 to TRBJ2-1; D is unresolved. Trimming cost V 5 bases and J 7 bases, with 10 bases left between them. Per germline, CDR1 SGHNT and CDR2 YYREEE (reference sequence). This CDR3 is built from 12 residues. The CDR3 region is CASSTLGNEQFF. For the CDR3, the DNA is TGTGCCAGCAGTACTTTGGGTAATGAGCAGTTCTTC. Using reference TRBV5-4 and TRBJ2-1 for the parts outside the CDR3, the full variable domain is ETGVTQSPTHLIKTRGQQVTLRCSSQSGHNTVSWYQQALGQGPQFIFQYYREEENGRGNFPPRFSGLQFPNYSSELNVNALELDDSALYLCASSTLGNEQFFGPGTRLTVL.

A remark on this clone: At the DNA level, this CDR3 is encoded by other sequences in the same sample as well. This sequence joins TRBV6-6 and TRBJ1-5, with no clear D. Trimming shortened V by 3 bases and J by 4 bases, and 4 bases separated the two germline ends. In germline, CDR1 is MNHNY, CDR2 SVGAGI (reference sequence). CDR3 length: 12 residues. The CDR3 DNA reads as TGTGCCAGCAGTTATGGGAATCAGCCCCAGCATTTT. Encoded protein: CASSYGNQPQHF.

The chain recombines TRBV27 with TRBJ2-5; 13 bases agree with TRBD2. V was clipped by 5 bases and J by 5 bases; unmatched bases: 14. The CDR3 runs to 18 residues. CDR1 is MNHEY, CDR2 SMNVEV, per germline (reference sequence). The CDR3 is CASSDLPWTSGSIETQYF. The CDR3 region has the DNA TGTGCCAGCAGTGACCTCCCCTGGACTAGCGGGAGTATCGAGACCCAGTACTTC.

The rearrangement uses TRBV7-2 and TRBJ2-7; no firm D call. This CDR3 region has 14 residues. In germline, CDR1 is SGHTA, CDR2 FQGNSA. Trimming cost V 2 bases and J 3 bases, with 11 bases left between them. As DNA, the CDR3 is TGTGCCAGCAGCTTATCAAAGGGCGTCTACGAGCAGTACTTC. This codes for CASSLSKGVYEQYF.

This clone was counted once. This chain links TRBV5-6 with TRBJ1-4; weak D call: TRBD1 (6 bases). Trimming pared 4 bases from V and 8 bases from J, leaving 15 bases between. Germline lookup yields CDR1 SGHDT and CDR2 YYEEEE. The CDR3 is 14 residues long. The CDR3 DNA follows: TGTGCCAGCAGCACGGGGGGACACGTCGAAAAACTGTTTTTT. Its translation: CASSTGGHVEKLFF.

This chain uses TRBV28 with TRBJ2-5, with D tentatively TRBD2 (5 bases). The germline CDR1 and CDR2 sequences are MDHEN and SYDVKM. V dropped 3 bases and J dropped 9 bases, with 8 bases sitting between them. This CDR3 is 11 amino acids long. The chain's CDR3 is CASSFKAAQYF. The CDR3 DNA reads as TGTGCCAGCAGTTTTAAAGCGGCCCAGTACTTC.

V is TRBV2 and J is TRBJ2-1, with 13 nucleotides matching TRBD2. Germline V gene lookup returns CDR1 SNHLY and CDR2 FYNNEI. The CDR3 extends over 15 amino acids. The V and J ends lost 8 bases and 6 bases, in that order; junction bases with no gene match: 7. CDR3 amino acids: CASRRLAGGPNEQFF. In DNA form, the CDR3 reads TGTGCCAGCCGTAGACTAGCGGGAGGCCCCAATGAGCAGTTCTTC.

This sequence joins TRBV15 and TRBJ2-1; 10 bases agree with TRBD1. With 0 bases clipped from V and 7 bases from J, the junction kept 6 bases outside the gene matches. The CDR3 consists of 16 residues. Germline V gene sequence: CDR1 LNHNV, CDR2 YYDKDF (reference sequence). The CDR3, as DNA: TGTGCCACCAGCAGAGAGACGGGACAGGGGATGAATGAGCAGTTCTTC. It is translated as CATSRETGQGMNEQFF.

Remarks on this clone: Other DNA variants within this sample encode the same CDR3. V gene TRBV5-1 combines with J gene TRBJ2-7; D call uncertain. Germline V gives CDR1 SGHRS, CDR2 YFSETQ. V shed 0 bases and J shed 5 bases, with 3 bases lying between them. The CDR3 has 11 amino acids. The CDR3 nucleotides read TGCGCCAGCAGCTTGGATCACGAGCAGTACTTC. It codes for CASSLDHEQYF.

This chain uses TRBV7-2 with TRBJ1-3, with a possible D match to TRBD1 (5 bases). The CDR3 is 17 residues long. V was cut by 4 bases and J by 4 bases, with 20 bases left in between. Germline V gene data show CDR1 as SGHTA and CDR2 as FQGNSA. CDR3 nucleotide sequence: TGTGCCAGCAGCTCTCGACTGGAGGGACCGTGGGGAAACACCATATATTTT. Its translation: CASSSRLEGPWGNTIYF.

The chain uses TRBV10-1 and TRBJ2-5; TRBD1 matches at 7 bases. The ends lost 2 bases at V and 5 bases at J; junction bases unmatched: 8. Germline CDR1 is WNHNN and CDR2 is SYGVQD (reference sequence). CDR3 length: 15 residues. The CDR3 loop reads CASSEPDRAGETQYF. In DNA, the CDR3 is TGCGCCAGCAGTGAGCCCGACAGGGCTGGGGAGACCCAGTACTTC.

This clone was seen only a few times. The chain has TRBV18 and TRBJ2-7; no definite D call. This CDR3 has 15 residues. Trimming removed 2 bases at V and 0 bases at J, with 11 bases between. Germline V gene sequence: CDR1 KGHSH, CDR2 LQKENI. CDR3 residues: CASSPGQVSSYEQYF. The CDR3 DNA reads TGTGCCAGCTCACCAGGCCAGGTGAGCTCCTACGAGCAGTACTTC.

This clone has more than one count but fewer than ten. J is TRBJ2-7 and V is TRBV27; D unclear. CDR3 length: 14 residues. Germline lookup yields CDR1 MNHEY and CDR2 SMNVEV (reference sequence). V lost 7 bases and J 2 bases, leaving 15 bases between the germline ends. The CDR3 region has the DNA TGTGCCAGCAAGCTCGGTTGGGCCCCCTACGAGCAGTACTTC. The encoded protein is CASKLGWAPYEQYF.

This clone was observed a handful of times. The chain recombines TRBV6-6 with TRBJ2-7, with D maybe TRBD2 (6 bases). There are 13 residues in the CDR3. Trimming removed 3 bases at V and 2 bases at J, with 8 bases between. Germline CDR1 MNHNY, CDR2 SVGAGI (reference sequence). CDR3: CASSYREPYEQYF. Written as DNA, the CDR3 is TGTGCCAGCAGTTATCGGGAGCCCTACGAGCAGTACTTC.

The chain links TRBV4-2 to TRBJ2-2; D unresolved. Trimming cost V 0 bases and J 6 bases, with 8 bases left between them. This CDR3 has 14 amino acids. Germline V gene sequence: CDR1 LGHNA, CDR2 YNFKEQ. CDR3 loop: CASSQEASSGELFF. As DNA, the CDR3 is TGTGCCAGCAGCCAAGAGGCGTCGTCCGGGGAGCTGTTTTTT.

This clone was seen a handful of times. The chain carries TRBV7-2 and TRBJ2-6; D ambiguous. The ends were cut back, 1 base at V and 0 bases at J, with 10 bases in the middle. The CDR3 length is 17 residues. Germline V gene sequence: CDR1 SGHTA, CDR2 FQGNSA. In DNA, the CDR3 is TGTGCCAGCAGCTTAGAGATAGGGCGCTCTGGGGCCAACGTCCTGACTTTC. This codes for CASSLEIGRSGANVLTF.